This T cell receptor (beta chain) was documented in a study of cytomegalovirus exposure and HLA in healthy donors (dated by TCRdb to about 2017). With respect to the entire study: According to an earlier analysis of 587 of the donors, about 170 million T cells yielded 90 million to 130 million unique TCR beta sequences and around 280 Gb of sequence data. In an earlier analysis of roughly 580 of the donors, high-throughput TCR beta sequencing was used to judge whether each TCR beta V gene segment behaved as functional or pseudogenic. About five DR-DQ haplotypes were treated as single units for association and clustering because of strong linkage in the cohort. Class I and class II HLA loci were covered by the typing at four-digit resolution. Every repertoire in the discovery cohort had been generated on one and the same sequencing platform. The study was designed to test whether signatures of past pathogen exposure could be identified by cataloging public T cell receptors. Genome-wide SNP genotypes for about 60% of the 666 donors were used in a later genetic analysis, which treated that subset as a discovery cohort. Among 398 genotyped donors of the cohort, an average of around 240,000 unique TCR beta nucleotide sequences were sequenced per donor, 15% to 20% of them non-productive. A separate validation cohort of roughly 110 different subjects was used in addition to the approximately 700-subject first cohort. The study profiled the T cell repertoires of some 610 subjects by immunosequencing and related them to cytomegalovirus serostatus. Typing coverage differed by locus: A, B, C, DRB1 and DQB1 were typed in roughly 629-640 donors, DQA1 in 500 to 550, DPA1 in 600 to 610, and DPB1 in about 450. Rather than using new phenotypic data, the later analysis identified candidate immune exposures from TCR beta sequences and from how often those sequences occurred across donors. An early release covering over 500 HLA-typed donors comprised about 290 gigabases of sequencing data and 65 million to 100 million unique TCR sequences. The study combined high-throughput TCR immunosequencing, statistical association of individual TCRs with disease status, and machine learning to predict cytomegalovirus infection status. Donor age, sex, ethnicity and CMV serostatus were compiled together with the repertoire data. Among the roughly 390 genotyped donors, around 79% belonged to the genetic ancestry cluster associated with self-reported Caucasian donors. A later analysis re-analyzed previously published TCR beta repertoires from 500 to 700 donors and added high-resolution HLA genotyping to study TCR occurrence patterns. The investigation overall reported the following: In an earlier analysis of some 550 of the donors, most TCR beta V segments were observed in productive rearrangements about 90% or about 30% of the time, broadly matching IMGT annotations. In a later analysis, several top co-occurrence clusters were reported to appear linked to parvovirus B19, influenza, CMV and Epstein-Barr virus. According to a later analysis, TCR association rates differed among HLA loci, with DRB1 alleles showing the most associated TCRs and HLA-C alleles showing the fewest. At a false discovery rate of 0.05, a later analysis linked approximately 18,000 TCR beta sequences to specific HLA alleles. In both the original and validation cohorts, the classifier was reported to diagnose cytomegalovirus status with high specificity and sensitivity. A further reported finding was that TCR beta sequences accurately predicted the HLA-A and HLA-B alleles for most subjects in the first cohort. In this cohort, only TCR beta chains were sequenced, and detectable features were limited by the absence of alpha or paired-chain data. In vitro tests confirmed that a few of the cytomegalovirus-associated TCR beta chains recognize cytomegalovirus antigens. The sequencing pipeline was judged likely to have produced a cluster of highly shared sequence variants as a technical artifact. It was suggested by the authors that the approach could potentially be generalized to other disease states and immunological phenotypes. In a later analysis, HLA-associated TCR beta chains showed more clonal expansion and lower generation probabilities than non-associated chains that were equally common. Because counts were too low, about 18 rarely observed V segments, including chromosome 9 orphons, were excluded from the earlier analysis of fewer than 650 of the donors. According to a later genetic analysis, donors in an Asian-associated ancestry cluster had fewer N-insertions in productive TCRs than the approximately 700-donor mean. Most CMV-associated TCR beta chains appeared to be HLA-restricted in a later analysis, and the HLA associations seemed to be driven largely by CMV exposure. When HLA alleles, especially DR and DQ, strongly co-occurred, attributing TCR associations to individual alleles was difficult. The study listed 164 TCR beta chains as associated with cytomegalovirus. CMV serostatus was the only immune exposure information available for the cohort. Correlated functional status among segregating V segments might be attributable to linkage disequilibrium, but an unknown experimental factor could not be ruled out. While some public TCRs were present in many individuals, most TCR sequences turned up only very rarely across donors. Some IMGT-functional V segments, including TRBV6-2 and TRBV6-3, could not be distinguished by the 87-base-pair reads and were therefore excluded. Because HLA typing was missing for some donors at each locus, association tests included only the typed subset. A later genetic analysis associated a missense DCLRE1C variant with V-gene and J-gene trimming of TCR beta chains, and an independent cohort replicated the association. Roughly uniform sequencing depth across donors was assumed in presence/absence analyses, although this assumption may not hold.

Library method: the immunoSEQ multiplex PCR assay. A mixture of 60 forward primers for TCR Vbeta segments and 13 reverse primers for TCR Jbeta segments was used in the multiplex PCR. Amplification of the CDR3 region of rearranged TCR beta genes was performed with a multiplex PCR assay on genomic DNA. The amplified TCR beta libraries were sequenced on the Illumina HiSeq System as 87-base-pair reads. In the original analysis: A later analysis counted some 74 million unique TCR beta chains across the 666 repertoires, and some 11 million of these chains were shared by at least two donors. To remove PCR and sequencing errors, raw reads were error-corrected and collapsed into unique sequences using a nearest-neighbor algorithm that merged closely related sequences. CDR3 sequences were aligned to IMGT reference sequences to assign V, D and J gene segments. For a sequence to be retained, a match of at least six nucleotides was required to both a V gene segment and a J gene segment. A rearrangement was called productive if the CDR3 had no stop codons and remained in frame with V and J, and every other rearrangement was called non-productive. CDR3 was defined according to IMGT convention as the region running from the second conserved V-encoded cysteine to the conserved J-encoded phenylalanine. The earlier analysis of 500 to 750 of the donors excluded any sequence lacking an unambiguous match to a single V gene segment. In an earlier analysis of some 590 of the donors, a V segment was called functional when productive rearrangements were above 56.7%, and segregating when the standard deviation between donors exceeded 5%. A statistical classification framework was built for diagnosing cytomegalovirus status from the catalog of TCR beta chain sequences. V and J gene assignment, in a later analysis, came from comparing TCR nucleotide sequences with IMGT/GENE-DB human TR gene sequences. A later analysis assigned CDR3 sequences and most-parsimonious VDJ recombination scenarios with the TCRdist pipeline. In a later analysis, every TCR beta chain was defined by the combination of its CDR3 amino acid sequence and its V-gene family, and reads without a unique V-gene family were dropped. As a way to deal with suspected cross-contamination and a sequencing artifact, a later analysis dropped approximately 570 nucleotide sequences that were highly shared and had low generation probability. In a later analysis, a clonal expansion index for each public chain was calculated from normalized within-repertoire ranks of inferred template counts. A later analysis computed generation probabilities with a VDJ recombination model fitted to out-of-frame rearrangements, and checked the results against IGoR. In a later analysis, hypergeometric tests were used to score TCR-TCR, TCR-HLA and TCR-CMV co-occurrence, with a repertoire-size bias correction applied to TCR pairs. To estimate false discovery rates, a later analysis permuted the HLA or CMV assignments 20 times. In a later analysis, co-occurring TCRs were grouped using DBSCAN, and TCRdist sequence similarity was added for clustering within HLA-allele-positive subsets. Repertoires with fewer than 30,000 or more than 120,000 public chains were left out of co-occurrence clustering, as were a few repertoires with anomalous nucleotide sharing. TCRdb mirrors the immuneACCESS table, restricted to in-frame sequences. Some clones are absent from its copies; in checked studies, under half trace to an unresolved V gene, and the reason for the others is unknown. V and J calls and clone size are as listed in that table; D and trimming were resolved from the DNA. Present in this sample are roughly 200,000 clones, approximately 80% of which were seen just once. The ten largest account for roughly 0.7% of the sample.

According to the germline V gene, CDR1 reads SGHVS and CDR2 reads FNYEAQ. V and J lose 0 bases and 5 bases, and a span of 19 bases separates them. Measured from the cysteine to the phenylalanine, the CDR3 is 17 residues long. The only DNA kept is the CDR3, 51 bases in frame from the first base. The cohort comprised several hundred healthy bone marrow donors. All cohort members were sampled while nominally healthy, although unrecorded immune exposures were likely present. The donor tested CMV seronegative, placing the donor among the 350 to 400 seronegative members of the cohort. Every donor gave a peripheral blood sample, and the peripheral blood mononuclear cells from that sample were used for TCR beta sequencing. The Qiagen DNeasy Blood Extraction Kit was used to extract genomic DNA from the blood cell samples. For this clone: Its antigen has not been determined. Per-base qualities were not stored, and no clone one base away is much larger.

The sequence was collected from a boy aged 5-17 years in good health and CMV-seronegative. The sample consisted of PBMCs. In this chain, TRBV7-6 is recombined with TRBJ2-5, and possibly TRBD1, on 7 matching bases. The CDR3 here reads CASSLAWRGRDLETQYF. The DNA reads TGTGCCAGCAGCTTAGCGTGGAGGGGGCGCGATCTGGAGACCCAGTACTTC.